Below are 5 T cell receptor beta chains sequenced from a single sample in a study of blood T cell repertoires in COVID-19. Clones were read by immunoSEQ multiplex PCR, and TCRdb kept only the in-frame ones, dropping some. Of about 260,000 clones in the sample, over 75% were seen once. Source material: peripheral blood. These receptors all come from a woman aged 70-85 years with COVID-19, enrolled during active disease.

The CDR3 coding sequence is TGTGCCAGCAGCTTAGGTCGGCTAGAAATCGGCTACACCTTC. Amino acids: CASSLGRLEIGYTF. V gene TRBV11-3 combines with J gene TRBJ1-2; D not certain. The germline CDR1 and CDR2 sequences are SGHNT and YENEEA. The V and J ends lost 1 base and 8 bases respectively, with 14 bases between them. This CDR3 spans 14 amino acids.

The chain carries TRBV4-2 and TRBJ2-7; 9 bases align to TRBD1. Per the germline V gene, CDR1 is LGHNA and CDR2 is YNFKEQ. Trimming cost V 0 bases and J 6 bases; bases outside gene matches: 12. The CDR3 is 17 residues long. CDR3 in amino acids: CASSQDVSRQGGLEQYF. DNA for the CDR3: TGTGCCAGCAGCCAAGATGTCTCGAGACAGGGGGGCCTCGAGCAGTACTTC.

The gene calls are TRBV27 and TRBJ1-5, with 7 bases lining up with TRBD1. CDR1 and CDR2 from the germline V gene are MNHEY and SMNVEV (reference sequence). V was clipped by 3 bases and J by 5 bases; unmatched bases: 7. The CDR3 contains 15 residues. The CDR3: CASSLSRDRYQPQHF. In DNA, the CDR3 is TGTGCCAGCAGTTTGAGTCGGGACAGATATCAGCCCCAGCATTTT.

The chain combines TRBV27 with TRBJ1-6; 7 bases align to TRBD1. With 1 base clipped from V and 9 bases from J, the junction kept 6 bases outside the gene matches. This CDR3 is built from 15 residues. Per germline, CDR1 MNHEY and CDR2 SMNVEV (reference sequence). The CDR3 spells CASSLFADRSSPLHF. In DNA form, the CDR3 reads TGTGCCAGCAGTTTATTCGCGGACAGGAGTTCACCCCTCCACTTT.

This chain connects TRBV19 to TRBJ1-1; 7 bases fit TRBD1. The V gene end was trimmed by 5 bases and the J gene end by 0 bases; junction bases not matched to a gene: 12. In germline, CDR1 is LNHDA, CDR2 SQIVND (reference sequence). CDR3 size: 17 residues. In nucleotides, the CDR3 is TGTGCCAGTAGTCCGAGAGGAGGGGGCCTCATGAACACTGAAGCTTTCTTT. Protein sequence: CASSPRGGGLMNTEAFF.